The rows below give T cell receptor beta chains drawn from one sample of a study of T cells in localized non-small cell lung cancer. TCRdb keeps only in-frame clones here, not all; method: immunoSEQ multiplex PCR. The sample includes over 1,000 clones, approximately 22% of them seen just once. The input for sequencing was normal lung tissue next to the tumor, taken before any cancer treatment. The receptors stem from a male donor older than 55 with stage III lung adenocarcinoma. The CDR3 runs from the conserved cysteine through the conserved F or W. The D gene is left open where the match is weak. Some rows have no size entry. The others give once, few or many, or a class for an expanded clone.

>medium-sized|TRBD2|TRBJ2-2|TRBV6-8
TGTGCCATCAGTTCCGGGACTACTTTCACCGGGGAGCTGTTTTTT
CAISSGTTFTGELFF
>NA|TRBD2|TRBJ2-3|TRBV19
TGTGCCAGTAGTATAGGTCCAACTAGCGGGAGTATCGCAGATACGCAGTATTTT
CASSIGPTSGSIADTQYF
>NA|TRBD1|TRBJ2-7|TRBV6-8
TGTGCCAGCAACAGGGACAGGGCTAGGTACGAGCAGTACTTC
CASNRDRARYEQYF
>NA|NA|TRBJ2-1|TRBV30
TGTGCCTGGAACGCCCCTAGCGCCTTGGGAAATGAGCAGTTCTTC
CAWNAPSALGNEQFF
>NA|NA|TRBJ1-2|TRBV11-3
TGTGCCAGCAGCTTAGGGGGGATGGGGCGGCCCGCGGACTATGGCTACACCTTC
CASSLGGMGRPADYGYTF
>few|TRBD2|TRBJ2-1|TRBV5-1
TGCGCCAGCAGCCTCCAGGGCGGGGGACTTTCCTACAATGAGCAGTTCTTC
CASSLQGGGLSYNEQFF
>NA|NA|TRBJ2-7|TRBV10-3
TGTGCCATCAGTGAGGGAGAAGGAGAGCAGTACTTC
CAISEGEGEQYF
>NA|TRBD1|TRBJ2-7|TRBV5-1
TGCGCCAGCAGAACCTCGTTGGGACAGACTCTCTACGAGCAGTACTTC
CASRTSLGQTLYEQYF
>medium-sized|TRBD2|TRBJ2-5|TRBV6-8
TGTGCCAGCGGACTAGCTGTGGCGACCCAGTACTTC
CASGLAVATQYF
>few|NA|TRBJ2-1|TRBV11-3
TGTGCCAGCAGCCCCGGTGGGCAGACGCACAATGAGCAGTTCTTC
CASSPGGQTHNEQFF
>few|NA|TRBJ1-1|TRBV6-8
TGTGCCAGCAGTTACTCCCTTAGCGAATCGGGTTTTAGTTGGGACACTGAAGCTTTCTTT
CASSYSLSESGFSWDTEAFF
>NA|NA|TRBJ1-1|TRBV18
TGTGCCAGCTCACCAAGGGGCAGGGGCGATGAAGCTTTCTTT
CASSPRGRGDEAFF
>NA|NA|TRBJ2-7|TRBV11-3
TGTGCCAGCAGCCCACCTACGAAACACTACGAGCAGTACTTC
CASSPPTKHYEQYF
>NA|NA|TRBJ2-5|TRBV29-1
TGCAGCGTTGAAGGGGGGGCAGATCAGACCCAGTACTTC
CSVEGGADQTQYF
>many|TRBD1|TRBJ1-2|TRBV11-3
TGTGCCAGCAGCTTGGGGGACAGAAACTATGGCTACACCTTC
CASSLGDRNYGYTF
>NA|TRBD1|TRBJ1-1|TRBV28
TGTGCCAGCAGCCTATCATTCGGACAGGGGACCACTGAAGCTTTCTTT
CASSLSFGQGTTEAFF
>medium-sized|NA|TRBJ2-5|TRBV6-8
TGTGCCAGCGTAAGGGGAAGCGAGGAGACCCAGTACTTC
CASVRGSEETQYF
>NA|NA|TRBJ2-7|TRBV14
TGTGCCAGCAGCCAAGTTGGGGGAGTCCAGAGAATCGAGCAGTACTTC
CASSQVGGVQRIEQYF
>NA|NA|TRBJ1-2|TRBV18
TGTGCCAGCTCACCATGGAACTATGGCTACACCTTC
CASSPWNYGYTF
>medium-sized|TRBD1|TRBJ2-6|TRBV6-8
TGTGCCAGCAGCCTGACAGGGGGGAACTCTGGGGCCAACGTCCTGACTTTC
CASSLTGGNSGANVLTF
>NA|TRBD1|TRBJ2-7|TRBV5-1
TGCGCCAGCAGCCAAGTGGACAGGGCTTCCTACGAGCAGTACTTC
CASSQVDRASYEQYF
>few|TRBD2|TRBJ2-3|TRBV11-3
TGTGCCAGCAGCATATATAGCGGGGGGGCCGGTCTTTCTAGAGATACGCAGTATTTT
CASSIYSGGAGLSRDTQYF
>few|TRBD1|TRBJ1-1|TRBV11-3
TGTGCCAGCAGCTTAGGGTACAGGGGGGTTACTGAAGCTTTCTTT
CASSLGYRGVTEAFF
>medium-sized|TRBD2|TRBJ2-5|TRBV11-3
TGTGCCAGCAGTTTGGTAGCGGGGGGCGACCAAGAGACCCAGTACTTC
CASSLVAGGDQETQYF
>NA|NA|TRBJ1-4|TRBV11-3
TGTGCCAGCAGCCCTAGGGCCCTAGGAGGTGAAAAACTGTTTTTT
CASSPRALGGEKLFF
>NA|NA|TRBJ1-1|TRBV9
TGTGCCAGCAGCCCCCGGATTACTAACACTGAAGCTTTCTTT
CASSPRITNTEAFF
>few|NA|TRBJ1-1|TRBV11-3
TGTGCCAGCAGCTTAGGTGCACAAGTGAACACTGAAGCTTTCTTT
CASSLGAQVNTEAFF
>large|TRBD1|TRBJ1-1|TRBV6-8
TGTGCCAGCCGACAGGGCGCCTATGAAGCTTTCTTT
CASRQGAYEAFF
>NA|TRBD1|TRBJ2-2|TRBV6-8
TGTGCCATCAGTACAGGGGCGGACACCGGGGAGCTGTTTTTT
CAISTGADTGELFF
>NA|TRBD2|TRBJ2-3|TRBV11-3
TGTGCCAGCAGCTTGCTAGCGGCTAGCACAGATACGCAGTATTTT
CASSLLAASTDTQYF
>NA|TRBD1|TRBJ1-1|TRBV14
TGTGCCAGCAGTGGACAGGGGGCTTTAGCGGCTTTCTTT
CASSGQGALAAFF
>NA|NA|TRBJ1-4|TRBV19
TGTGCCAGTACACCCACCGGACTTAATGAAAAACTGTTTTTT
CASTPTGLNEKLFF
>NA|NA|TRBJ1-1|TRBV6-8
TGTGCCAGCAGCTATTTCGACAGTACCACTGAAGCTTTCTTT
CASSYFDSTTEAFF
>few|TRBD2|TRBJ2-1|TRBV10-3
TGTGCCATCAGTGAGCCTCTGGGCGGGGAGGGGTCCTACAATGAGCAGTTCTTC
CAISEPLGGEGSYNEQFF
>few|TRBD1|TRBJ2-7|TRBV7-8
TGTGCCAGCAGCCCCACCCGGACAGGGTCCTTGTACTTC
CASSPTRTGSLYF
>few|TRBD1|TRBJ2-1|TRBV5-1
TGCGCCAGCAGCTTCGGCAGGGGGCTCTACAATGAGCAGTTCTTC
CASSFGRGLYNEQFF
>medium-sized|NA|TRBJ1-1|TRBV6-8
TGTGCCAGCAGTGACAGGCCGAACACTGAAGCTTTCTTT
CASSDRPNTEAFF
>few|NA|TRBJ1-5|TRBV30
TGTGCCTGGAGTCGTGACAGACAGAATCAGCCCCAGCATTTT
CAWSRDRQNQPQHF
>NA|NA|TRBJ1-3|TRBV9
TGTGCCAGCAGCATTGGGGCTGATGGGGTCTCTGGAAACACCATATATTTT
CASSIGADGVSGNTIYF
>NA|NA|TRBJ1-2|TRBV11-3
TGTGCCAGCAGCTCCTTCGTGGGAGCCTATGGCTACACCTTC
CASSSFVGAYGYTF
>NA|NA|TRBJ1-2|TRBV19
TGTGCCAGTAGTAAAGATAATAACTATGGCTACACCTTC
CASSKDNNYGYTF